Below are 24 T cell receptor beta chains sequenced from a single sample in a study of cytomegalovirus exposure and HLA in healthy donors. PCR primers comprised 60 Vbeta and 13 Jbeta primers. Assay used: immunoSEQ multiplex PCR; TCRdb lists only in-frame clones, some missing. The table includes 100,000 to 150,000 clones, roughly 82% detected once. The specimen sequenced was PBMCs. The receptors were gathered from a woman in her sixties or seventies in good health and CMV-seropositive.

This chain joins TRBV6-4 and TRBJ1-2, with D perhaps TRBD1 (6 bases). Looked up from germline, CDR1 is MRHNA and CDR2 is SNTAGT. V gave up 2 bases and J gave up 2 bases, with 15 bases separating them. The CDR3 totals 16 residues. The chain's CDR3 is CASSDTWTEANYGYTF. In DNA form, the CDR3 reads TGTGCCAGCAGTGACACGTGGACAGAAGCGAACTATGGCTACACCTTC.

The genes are TRBV30 and TRBJ1-1; no definite D call. V was trimmed by 0 bases and J by 1 base, leaving 6 bases between them. The CDR3 spans 13 residues. Germline V CDR1 and CDR2: GTSNPN, SVGIG (reference sequence). The CDR3 DNA is TGTGCCTGGAGTGTACAACAGAACACTGAAGCTTTCTTT. It yields the protein CAWSVQQNTEAFF. The entire variable domain, with the rest obtained from reference TRBV30 and TRBJ1-1, is as follows: SQTIHQWPATLVQPVGSPLSLECTVEGTSNPNLYWYRQAAGRGLQLLFYSVGIGQISSEVPQNLSASRPQDRQFILSSKKLLLSDSGFYLCAWSVQQNTEAFFGQGTRLTVV.

The chain combines TRBV19 with TRBJ1-2, with 8 bases aligning to TRBD1. The V segment lost 8 bases and the J segment 7 bases; nucleotides outside the gene matches: 6. The CDR3 is made up of 12 amino acids. Looked up from germline, CDR1 is LNHDA and CDR2 is SQIVND (reference sequence). CDR3 region: CASGGQGPGYTF. The CDR3 DNA reads as TGTGCCAGTGGAGGACAGGGTCCTGGCTACACCTTC.

Points on this clone: One junction end disagrees with the germline gene, perhaps due to a read error. The rearrangement uses TRBV13 and TRBJ2-6; tentative D call: TRBD1 (5 bases). Germline CDR1 and CDR2: PRHDT and FYEKMQ (reference sequence). This CDR3 is 18 amino acids long. DNA of the CDR3: TGTGCCAGCAGCTTAGGACAGGCCTACTTCTCTGGGGCCAACGGCCTGACTTTC. Its translation is CASSLGQAYFSGANGLTF.

The chain links TRBV4-3 to TRBJ2-1; 12 nucleotides align to TRBD2. This CDR3 is built from 15 residues. From germline, CDR1 is LGHNA and CDR2 YSLEER. V dropped 3 bases and J dropped 9; count of bases not matched to a gene: 6. CDR3 coding DNA: TGCGCCAGCAGCCATTCTAGCGGGGGGGCCCGTGAGCAGTTCTTC. This codes for CASSHSSGGAREQFF.

This chain joins TRBV30 and TRBJ1-5, with TRBD1 as a possible D gene (6 bases). V lost 1 base to trimming and J lost 2 bases, with 12 bases between them. The CDR3 has 15 amino acids. The germline V gene encodes CDR1 GTSNPN and CDR2 SVGIG (reference sequence). The chain's CDR3 is CAWSEVAGGNQPQHF. CDR3 nucleotide sequence: TGTGCCTGGAGTGAAGTGGCAGGGGGCAATCAGCCCCAGCATTTT.

This clone has a handful of counts. The V and J genes are TRBV2 and TRBJ1-1; 8 bases align to TRBD1. V trimming: 0 bases; J trimming: 9 bases; junction bases outside the gene matches: 6. The CDR3 loop spans 14 amino acids. The germline CDR1 and CDR2 sequences are SNHLY and FYNNEI. DNA of the CDR3: TGTGCCAGCAGTGAAGCCGCAGGGGGCGGCCAAGCTTTCTTT. Translation gives CASSEAAGGGQAFF.

This chain uses TRBV30 with TRBJ1-4; no reliable D call. The CDR3 is 14 residues long. Trimming removed 0 bases from V and 8 bases from J, with 13 bases in between. Germline V gene data show CDR1 as GTSNPN and CDR2 as SVGIG (reference sequence). The CDR3 sequence is CAWSVLKQKEKLFF. CDR3 DNA: TGTGCCTGGAGTGTACTCAAACAGAAGGAAAAACTGTTTTTT. The full variable domain, in which reference TRBV30 and TRBJ1-4 provide the parts outside the CDR3, is SQTIHQWPATLVQPVGSPLSLECTVEGTSNPNLYWYRQAAGRGLQLLFYSVGIGQISSEVPQNLSASRPQDRQFILSSKKLLLSDSGFYLCAWSVLKQKEKLFFGSGTQLSVL.

V is TRBV11-2 and J is TRBJ1-2, with D perhaps matching TRBD1 (5 bases). The CDR3 covers 12 residues. The V gene lost 3 bases and the J gene lost 6 bases, with 8 bases spanning the gap. The V gene's germline CDR1 is SGHAT and CDR2 FQNNGV. Written as DNA, the CDR3 is TGTGCCAGCAGCTTGGGGGGTCATGGCTACACCTTC. This sequence encodes CASSLGGHGYTF.

The V call is TRBV5-1, the J call TRBJ2-3; 13 nucleotides line up with TRBD2. The CDR3 contains 16 residues. Germline lookup yields CDR1 SGHRS and CDR2 YFSETQ. J gave up 5 bases and V 4 bases, and 7 bases lay outside the gene matches. This chain's CDR3 is CASSPRLAGGRDTQYF. The CDR3 nucleotides read TGCGCCAGCAGCCCCAGACTAGCGGGAGGTCGAGATACGCAGTATTTT.

The rearrangement joins TRBV4-1 to TRBJ2-3, with 9 bases fitting TRBD2. The CDR3 loop spans 16 amino acids. The germline gives CDR1 MGHRA, CDR2 YSYEKL. Germline trimming cut 3 bases from V and 2 bases from J; bases unmatched to any gene: 6. This CDR3 is CASSQTSGGFTDTQYF. In nucleotides, the CDR3 is TGCGCCAGCAGCCAGACTAGCGGCGGATTCACAGATACGCAGTATTTT.

J is TRBJ2-3 and V is TRBV10-3; no clear D. V was clipped by 4 bases and J by 4 bases, with 9 bases between them. Germline V gives CDR1 ENHRY, CDR2 SYGVKD. The CDR3 length is 13 residues. CDR3 amino acids: CAISGSDSDTQYF. CDR3 nucleotide sequence: TGTGCCATCAGTGGGAGTGATTCAGATACGCAGTATTTT.

J is TRBJ1-1 and V is TRBV5-1; TRBD1 matches at 10 bases. V lost 1 base, J lost 6 bases, and 6 bases stayed unmatched. The germline gives CDR1 SGHRS, CDR2 YFSETQ. This CDR3 has 15 residues. CDR3 protein: CASSLPRQGAPEAFF. The CDR3 coding sequence is TGCGCCAGCAGCTTGCCCCGACAGGGGGCCCCTGAAGCTTTCTTT.

The chain employs TRBV10-3 and TRBJ2-1; a possible D gene is TRBD2 (6 bases). The CDR3 sequence is 18 residues long. The germline V gene encodes CDR1 ENHRY and CDR2 SYGVKD. The V gene lost 4 bases and the J gene lost 3 bases, with 22 bases spanning the gap. CDR3 coding DNA: TGTGCCATCAGTGCCTTAGCAGGGACTGATCCTCTCTACAATGAGCAGTTCTTC. Residues: CAISALAGTDPLYNEQFF.

This chain uses TRBV18 with TRBJ1-4; D unclear. The CDR3 runs to 15 residues. The germline V gene has CDR1 KGHSH and CDR2 LQKENI. Trimming cost V 4 bases and J 0 bases, with 9 bases left between them. The CDR3 nucleotides read TGTGCCAGCTCACGAGGGCAGGCAACTAATGAAAAACTGTTTTTT. This gives the protein CASSRGQATNEKLFF.

CDR3 nucleotides: TGTGCCAGTAGTATGGAGGGGAACACTGAAGCTTTCTTT. Translated: CASSMEGNTEAFF. The chain is built from TRBV19 and TRBJ1-1; D ambiguous. CDR3 length equals 13 residues. Trimming cost V 3 bases and J 1 base, with 6 bases left between them. Germline V gene sequence: CDR1 LNHDA, CDR2 SQIVND (reference sequence). The whole variable domain, filled in from reference TRBV19 and TRBJ1-1, reads DGGITQSPKYLFRKEGQNVTLSCEQNLNHDAMYWYRQDPGQGLRLIYYSQIVNDFQKGDIAEGYSVSREKKESFPLTVTSAQKNPTAFYLCASSMEGNTEAFFGQGTRLTVV.

This clone was picked up a small number of times. The V and J genes are TRBV5-1 and TRBJ1-1; 7 bases are shared with TRBD1. V was clipped by 0 bases and J by 7 bases; unmatched bases: 3. The CDR3 consists of 13 residues. The germline V gene has CDR1 SGHRS and CDR2 YFSETQ. The CDR3 bases are TGCGCCAGCAGCTTGGGGGGGACAGATGAAGCTTTCTTT. Protein product: CASSLGGTDEAFF.

The chain links TRBV11-3 to TRBJ1-1, with 7 bases aligning to TRBD1. Germline V gene lookup returns CDR1 SGHNT and CDR2 YENEEA. This CDR3 contains 14 residues. The junction had 2 bases not matched to a gene; V was cut back by 1 base and J by 3 bases. The DNA for the CDR3 is TGTGCCAGCAGCTTAGGACAGGGCTACACTGAAGCTTTCTTT. Residues: CASSLGQGYTEAFF.

V usage is TRBV6-1 and J usage is TRBJ2-3; D is ambiguous. From germline, CDR1 is MNHNS and CDR2 SASEGT. V was pared by 1 base and J by 5 bases, with 4 bases between. The length of the CDR3 is 12 residues. For the CDR3, the DNA is TGTGCCAGCAGTGAAGTCGGAGATACGCAGTATTTT. Encoded protein: CASSEVGDTQYF.

The CDR3: CASSEGTSTGELFF. CDR3 DNA: TGCGCCAGCAGCGAGGGAACCTCCACCGGGGAGCTGTTTTTT. V and J are TRBV5-1 and TRBJ2-2; D perhaps matches TRBD2 (5 bases). Germline CDR1 reads SGHRS; CDR2 reads YFSETQ. The CDR3 contains 14 residues. With 4 bases removed from V and 4 bases from J, the gap between germline ends came to 11 bases.

This clone showed up just once. Within the sample, other DNA sequences also encode this same CDR3. The CDR3 is CASSLSGLAKNIQYF. In nucleotides, the CDR3 is TGTGCCAGCAGCTTGTCTGGGCTAGCCAAAAACATTCAGTACTTC. This chain connects TRBV5-8 to TRBJ2-4; D remains ambiguous. The CDR3 consists of 15 residues. CDR1 and CDR2 from the germline V gene are SGHTS and YDEGEE. The germline V and J ends were trimmed by 1 base and 0 bases, with 8 bases remaining between them.

The chain has TRBV5-4 and TRBJ1-2, with TRBD1 as a possible D gene (6 bases). Trimming left V 2 bases short and J 6 bases short, with 14 bases between. This CDR3 has 14 residues. Per the germline V gene, CDR1 is SGHNT and CDR2 is YYREEE (reference sequence). Written as DNA, the CDR3 is TGTGCCAGCAGCTTATCTGGGGGCCAAAATGGCTACACCTTC. It encodes CASSLSGGQNGYTF.

This clone showed up just once. This rearrangement joins TRBV18 to TRBJ1-1; D unclear. CDR3 length: 13 amino acids. Trimming removed 3 bases at V and 4 bases at J, with 9 bases between. The V gene's germline CDR1 is KGHSH and CDR2 LQKENI. In nucleotides, the CDR3 is TGTGCCAGCTCACCCCAGCGGACCACTGAAGCTTTCTTT. It encodes CASSPQRTTEAFF.

V gene TRBV19 combines with J gene TRBJ2-1, with D possibly TRBD2 on 5 matching bases. This CDR3 is 14 amino acids long. Per germline, CDR1 LNHDA and CDR2 SQIVND (reference sequence). V was trimmed by 4 bases and J by 1 base, leaving 8 bases between them. The CDR3 region is CASSTGLSYNEQFF. The CDR3 DNA reads as TGTGCCAGTAGTACCGGACTTTCCTACAATGAGCAGTTCTTC.